This TCR beta chain was retrieved from a study of T cells after yellow fever vaccination. Findings and caveats of the study: In post-booster samples, most primary-vaccination clones reappeared (under 98% CD4, 88% CD8).

Trimming removed 1 base from V and 3 bases from J, with 8 bases in between. The CDR3 is 13 residues long. Germline V CDR1 and CDR2: DFQATT, SNEGSKA (reference sequence). MiXCR was run by TCRdb on the 5' RACE reads, yielding one entry per CDR3 protein. Counted here are some 350,000 distinct CDR3 sequences, approximately 4% occurring once; the ten biggest clones make up around 23%. The table lists this clonotype with a few counts. Antigen: not known. The genes are TRBV20-1 and TRBJ2-3; D unclear. The sample in question was PBMCs, obtained 5 days after the yellow fever booster vaccination. The TCR comes from a man between 18 and 35 years old who received the YFV17D yellow fever vaccine. CDR3 in amino acids: CSARAPDTDTQYF. The CDR3 DNA follows: TGCAGTGCTAGAGCTCCCGATACAGATACGCAGTATTTT.